This T cell receptor beta chain was captured in a study of blood T cell repertoires in COVID-19. Study details: From the United States, Italy and Spain came samples of acute and convalescent COVID-19. T cells, B-cell-depleted T cells, or PBMCs supplied cDNA or gDNA.

As processed by the authors: How many nucleated cells were present was estimated from reference gene primer amplification. The repertoire was sequenced with immunoSEQ multiplex PCR; TCRdb's copy has only in-frame clones and lacks some. The DNA gave D and trimming, while V, J and clone size come from that table. Of roughly 150,000 clones listed, roughly four fifths are singletons. The V gene end was trimmed by 6 bases and the J gene end by 7 bases; junction bases not matched to a gene: 7. The CDR3 is made up of 14 amino acids. Germline CDR1 reads MNHEY; CDR2 reads SVGAGI. The V gene is TRBV6-5, the J gene TRBJ1-4; 8 positions match TRBD1. Sequencing was performed on peripheral blood. This receptor was identified in a man aged 55 to 70 with active or convalescent COVID-19. The CDR3 sequence is CASSIQGASEKLFF. For the CDR3, the DNA is TGTGCCAGCAGCATCCAGGGGGCTAGTGAAAAACTGTTTTTT.